The 13 T cell receptor beta chains reported below all come from one sample, sequenced in a study of T cells after yellow fever vaccination. TCRdb independently ran MiXCR on the 5' RACE reads; one entry per CDR3 protein. The repertoire holds approximately 250,000 distinct CDR3 sequences, with 5.5% to 8.5% as singletons. The specimen comprised CD4+ T cells sorted from PBMCs, sampled on the day of the yellow fever booster vaccination. Every receptor here comes from a man younger than 45 who received the YFV17D yellow fever vaccine.

The rearrangement links TRBV5-4 to TRBJ2-6, with unresolved D. Trimming took off 6 bases at V and 0 bases at J, with 13 bases between the two ends. This CDR3 has 16 amino acids. Germline lookup yields CDR1 SGHNT and CDR2 YYREEE (reference sequence). For the CDR3, the DNA is TGTGCCAGCACGACTCCACAGAGCTCTGGGGCCAACGTCCTGACTTTC. This sequence encodes CASTTPQSSGANVLTF.

The gene calls are TRBV12-3 or TRBV12-4 and TRBJ2-3; D is uncertain. The CDR3 consists of 12 residues. Trimming shortened V by 8 bases and J by 4 bases, and 10 bases separated the two germline ends. For the CDR3, the DNA is TGTGCCAGCCTAGGTATTGCAGATACGCAGTATTTT. Its protein product is CASLGIADTQYF.

This clonotype was recorded at least ten times. This rearrangement joins TRBV7-2 to TRBJ2-1; 11 bases agree with TRBD2. Germline CDR1 and CDR2: SGHTA and FQGNSA. The CDR3 consists of 17 residues. V lost 4 bases to trimming and J lost 5 bases; unmatched junction nucleotides: 10. The CDR3 is CASSWRPTSGKNNEQFF. The DNA for the CDR3 is TGTGCCAGCAGCTGGAGACCGACTAGCGGGAAGAACAATGAGCAGTTCTTC.

There are many counts of this clonotype. J is TRBJ2-1 and V is TRBV5-1; TRBD2 aligns across 9 bases. The CDR3 length is 15 residues. With V trimmed by 1 base and J by 9 bases, 8 bases remained unmatched. CDR1 and CDR2 (germline): SGHRS, YFSETQ. CDR3 sequence (DNA): TGCGCCAGCAGCTTGTTGGCGGGAGGGCAGCTTGAGCAGTTCTTC. This gives the protein CASSLLAGGQLEQFF.

This chain uses TRBV29-1 with TRBJ2-5, with D possibly matching TRBD1 (6 bases). Trimming took 7 bases from V and 1 from J, leaving 19 bases between them. The CDR3 is 15 residues long. Germline lookup yields CDR1 SQVTM and CDR2 ANQGSEA. The CDR3 sequence: CSATGSGRIQETQYF. The CDR3 DNA reads as TGCAGCGCCACAGGGTCGGGTCGGATCCAAGAGACCCAGTACTTC. Full variable domain (rest looked up from reference TRBV29-1 and TRBJ2-5): SAVISQKPSRDICQRGTSLTIQCQVDSQVTMMFWYRQQPGQSLTLIATANQGSEATYESGFVIDKFPISRPNLTFSTLTVSNMSPEDSSIYLCSATGSGRIQETQYFGPGTRLLVL.

This clonotype has more than one count but fewer than ten. V usage is TRBV10-2 and J usage is TRBJ2-7; D is ambiguous. The CDR3 has 14 amino acids. Germline assignment: CDR1 WSHSY and CDR2 SAAADI. Trimming removed 1 base at V and 4 bases at J, with 11 bases between. The CDR3 spells CASSEYIEWYEQYF. CDR3 sequence (DNA): TGCGCCAGCAGTGAGTATATCGAGTGGTACGAGCAGTACTTC.

This clonotype was seen a handful of times. The V and J genes are TRBV5-6 and TRBJ1-1; 11 bases match TRBD1. The CDR3 spans 14 residues. Unmatched junction bases numbered 1, after V lost 3 bases and J lost 3 bases. Germline assignment: CDR1 SGHDT and CDR2 YYEEEE. In DNA form, the CDR3 reads TGTGCCAGCAGCTGGGGACAGGGGGACACTGAAGCTTTCTTT. It encodes CASSWGQGDTEAFF.

This clonotype was recorded a few times. The CDR3 is CASSFDGEQYF. CDR3 nucleotides: TGTGCCAGCAGCTTCGACGGAGAGCAGTACTTC. The chain joins TRBV7-9 to TRBJ2-7; D gene ambiguous. Germline V gene lookup returns CDR1 SEHNR and CDR2 FQNEAQ (reference sequence). Trimming stripped 3 bases from V and 7 bases from J, with 7 bases between. The CDR3 loop spans 11 amino acids.

This clonotype was recorded a few times. This chain connects TRBV18 to TRBJ2-7, with D possibly TRBD2 on 6 matching bases. In germline, CDR1 is KGHSH, CDR2 LQKENI. V gave up 2 bases and J gave up 0 bases, with 23 bases separating them. The CDR3 sequence is 19 residues long. CDR3 sequence (DNA): TGTGCCAGCTCACCAGTTGAAGGCGCCGGACTATTGAGCTCCTACGAGCAGTACTTC. It yields the protein CASSPVEGAGLLSSYEQYF.

A note on this clonotype: Since no conserved phenylalanine or tryptophan closes the CDR3, a read error is the likely cause. Because the CDR3's place on the DNA is in doubt, the DNA is left out and the CDR3 is given as listed by TCRdb. The genes are TRBV2 and TRBJ2-7; the table's D gene call, TRBD2, was not cross checked with the DNA. The CDR3 comprises 12 residues, both ends counted. Per the germline V gene, CDR1 is SNHLY and CDR2 is FYNNEI. CDR3 amino acids: CASSPSGSGPRI.

The chain is built from TRBV12-3 or TRBV12-4 and TRBJ1-5; no clear D. This CDR3 spans 15 amino acids. V lost 7 bases and J 1 base, leaving 14 bases between the germline ends. The CDR3 bases are TGTGCCAGCACCTCGGACCCACAGAGCAATCAGCCCCAGCATTTT. It encodes CASTSDPQSNQPQHF.

CDR3 protein: CASSKRTYETQYF. The DNA of the CDR3 is TGTGCCAGCAGTAAACGGACCTATGAGACCCAGTACTTC. V is TRBV6-1 and J is TRBJ2-5; D ambiguous. The CDR3 consists of 13 residues. CDR1 MNHNS and CDR2 SASEGT come from the germline V gene. Trimming took 5 bases from V and 5 from J, leaving 12 bases between them.

This clonotype was seen at least ten times. The rearrangement links TRBV20-1 to TRBJ2-3; D perhaps matches TRBD2 (5 bases). Per germline, CDR1 DFQATT and CDR2 SNEGSKA (reference sequence). The CDR3 extends over 13 amino acids. V was pared by 6 bases and J by 2 bases, with 12 bases between. CDR3 amino acids: CSAAGFDTDTQYF. CDR3 DNA sequence: TGCAGTGCGGCGGGCTTCGACACAGATACGCAGTATTTT.